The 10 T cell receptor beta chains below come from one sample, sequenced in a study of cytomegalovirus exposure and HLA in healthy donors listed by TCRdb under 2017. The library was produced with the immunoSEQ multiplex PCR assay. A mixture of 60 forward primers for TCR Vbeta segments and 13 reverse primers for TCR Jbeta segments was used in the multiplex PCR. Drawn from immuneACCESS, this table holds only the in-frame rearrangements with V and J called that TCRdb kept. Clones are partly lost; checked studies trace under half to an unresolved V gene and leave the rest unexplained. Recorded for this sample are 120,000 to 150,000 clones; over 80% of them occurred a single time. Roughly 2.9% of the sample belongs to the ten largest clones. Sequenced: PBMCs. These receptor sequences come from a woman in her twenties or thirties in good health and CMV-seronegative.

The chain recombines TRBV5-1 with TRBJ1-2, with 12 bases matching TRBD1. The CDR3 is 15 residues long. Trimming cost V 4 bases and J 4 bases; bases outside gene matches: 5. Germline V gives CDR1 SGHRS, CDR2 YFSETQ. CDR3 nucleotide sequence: TGCGCCAGCAGCCCCCGGGACAGGGGGCCCTATGGCTACACCTTC. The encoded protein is CASSPRDRGPYGYTF.

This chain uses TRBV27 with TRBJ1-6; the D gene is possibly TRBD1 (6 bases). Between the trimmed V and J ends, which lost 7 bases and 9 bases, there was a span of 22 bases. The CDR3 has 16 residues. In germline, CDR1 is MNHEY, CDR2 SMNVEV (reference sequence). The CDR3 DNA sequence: TGTGCCAGCACCGCTGGATCGGGGGGCGGGGGTTCACCCCTCCACTTT. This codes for CASTAGSGGGGSPLHF.

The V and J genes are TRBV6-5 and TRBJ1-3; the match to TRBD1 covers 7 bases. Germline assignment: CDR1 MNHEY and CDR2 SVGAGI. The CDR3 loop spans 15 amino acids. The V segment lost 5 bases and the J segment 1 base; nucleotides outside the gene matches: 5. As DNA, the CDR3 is TGTGCCAGCAGTAAACAGACAGGGTCTGGAAACACCATATATTTT. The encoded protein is CASSKQTGSGNTIYF.

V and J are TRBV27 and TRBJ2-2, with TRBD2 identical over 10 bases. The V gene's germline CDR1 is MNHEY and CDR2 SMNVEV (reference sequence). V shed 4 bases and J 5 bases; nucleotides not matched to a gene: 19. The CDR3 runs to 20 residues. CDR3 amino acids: CASSSEGLAGVFRGTGELFF. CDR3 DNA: TGTGCCAGCAGTTCTGAGGGGCTAGCGGGGGTATTCCGGGGGACCGGGGAGCTGTTTTTT.

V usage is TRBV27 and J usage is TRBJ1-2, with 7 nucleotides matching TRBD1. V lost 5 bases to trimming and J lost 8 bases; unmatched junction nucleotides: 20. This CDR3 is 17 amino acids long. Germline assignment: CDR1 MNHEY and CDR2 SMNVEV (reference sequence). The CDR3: CASSTLEADRVSGGYTF. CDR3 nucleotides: TGTGCCAGCAGTACACTGGAGGCTGACAGGGTTAGTGGCGGCTACACCTTC.

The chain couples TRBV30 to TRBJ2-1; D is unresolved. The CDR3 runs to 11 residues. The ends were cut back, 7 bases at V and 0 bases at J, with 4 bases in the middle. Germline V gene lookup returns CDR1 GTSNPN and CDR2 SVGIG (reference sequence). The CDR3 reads CAYSSYNEQFF. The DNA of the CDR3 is TGTGCCTATAGCTCCTACAATGAGCAGTTCTTC.

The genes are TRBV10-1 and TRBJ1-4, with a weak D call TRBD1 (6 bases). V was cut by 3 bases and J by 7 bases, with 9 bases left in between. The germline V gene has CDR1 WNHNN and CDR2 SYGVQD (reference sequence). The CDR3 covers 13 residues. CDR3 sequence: CASSEGQTEKLFF. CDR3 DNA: TGCGCCAGCAGTGAAGGACAGACTGAAAAACTGTTTTTT.

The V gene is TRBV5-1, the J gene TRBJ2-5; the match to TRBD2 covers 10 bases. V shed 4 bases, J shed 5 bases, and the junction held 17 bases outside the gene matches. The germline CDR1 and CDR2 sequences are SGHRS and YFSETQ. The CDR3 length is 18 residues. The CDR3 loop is CASSRELAGAVGGETQYF. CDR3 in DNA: TGCGCCAGCAGCAGGGAGCTAGCGGGAGCGGTGGGTGGCGAGACCCAGTACTTC. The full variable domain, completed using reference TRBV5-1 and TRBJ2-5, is KAGVTQTPRYLIKTRGQQVTLSCSPISGHRSVSWYQQTPGQGLQFLFEYFSETQRNKGNFPGRFSGRQFSNSRSEMNVSTLELGDSALYLCASSRELAGAVGGETQYFGPGTRLLVL.

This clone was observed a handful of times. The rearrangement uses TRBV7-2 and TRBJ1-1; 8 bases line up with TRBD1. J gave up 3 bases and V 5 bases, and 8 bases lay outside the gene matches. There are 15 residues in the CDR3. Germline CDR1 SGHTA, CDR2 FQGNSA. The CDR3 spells CASSPRTGSYTEAFF. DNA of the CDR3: TGTGCCAGCAGCCCTCGGACAGGGTCTTACACTGAAGCTTTCTTT.

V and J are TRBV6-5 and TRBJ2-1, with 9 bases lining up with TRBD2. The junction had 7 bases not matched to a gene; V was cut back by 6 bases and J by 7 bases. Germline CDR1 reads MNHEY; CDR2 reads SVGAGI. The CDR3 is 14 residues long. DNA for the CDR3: TGTGCCAGCAGAACGGGCGGGGGGGCAAATGAGCAGTTCTTC. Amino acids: CASRTGGGANEQFF.